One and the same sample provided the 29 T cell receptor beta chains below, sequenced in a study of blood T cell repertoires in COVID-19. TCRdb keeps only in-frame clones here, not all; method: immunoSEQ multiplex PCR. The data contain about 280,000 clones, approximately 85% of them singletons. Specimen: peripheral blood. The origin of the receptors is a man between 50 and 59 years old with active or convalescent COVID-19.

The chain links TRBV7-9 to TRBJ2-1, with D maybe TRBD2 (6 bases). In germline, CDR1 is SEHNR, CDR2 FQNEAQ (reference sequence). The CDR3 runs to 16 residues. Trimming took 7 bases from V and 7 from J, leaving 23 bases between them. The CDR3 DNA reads TGTGCCAGCACCATAACCATTTTCGGGGAGGCGAATGAGCAGTTCTTC. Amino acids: CASTITIFGEANEQFF.

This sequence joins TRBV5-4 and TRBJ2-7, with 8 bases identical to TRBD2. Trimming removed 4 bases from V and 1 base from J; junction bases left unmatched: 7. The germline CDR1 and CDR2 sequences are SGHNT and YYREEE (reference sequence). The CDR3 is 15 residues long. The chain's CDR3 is CASSPAGTRSYEQYF. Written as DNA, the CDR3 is TGTGCCAGCAGCCCGGCCGGGACTAGATCCTACGAGCAGTACTTC.

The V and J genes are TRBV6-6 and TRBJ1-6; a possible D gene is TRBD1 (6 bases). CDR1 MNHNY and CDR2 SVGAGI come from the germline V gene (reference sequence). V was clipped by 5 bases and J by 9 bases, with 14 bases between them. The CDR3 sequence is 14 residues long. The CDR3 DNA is TGTGCCAGCAGTAAAAGGGACAACTCTTCACCCCTCCACTTT. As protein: CASSKRDNSSPLHF.

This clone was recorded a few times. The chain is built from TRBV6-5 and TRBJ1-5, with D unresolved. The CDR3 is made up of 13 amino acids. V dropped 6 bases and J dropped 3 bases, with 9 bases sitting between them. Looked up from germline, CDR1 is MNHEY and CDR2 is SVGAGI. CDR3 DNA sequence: TGTGCCAGCAGGTTCCTCTCCAATCAGCCCCAGCATTTT. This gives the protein CASRFLSNQPQHF.

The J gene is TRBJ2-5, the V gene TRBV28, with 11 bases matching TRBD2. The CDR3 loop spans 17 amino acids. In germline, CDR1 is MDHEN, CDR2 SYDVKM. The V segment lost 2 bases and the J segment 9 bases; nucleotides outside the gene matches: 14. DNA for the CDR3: TGTGCCAGCAGTTTAAAGACTAGCGGGAACCCGCCCTCGGCCCAGTACTTC. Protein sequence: CASSLKTSGNPPSAQYF. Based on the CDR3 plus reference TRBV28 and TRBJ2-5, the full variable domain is DVKVTQSSRYLVKRTGEKVFLECVQDMDHENMFWYRQDPGLGLRLIYFSYDVKMKEKGDIPEGYSVSREKKERFSLILESASTNQTSMYLCASSLKTSGNPPSAQYFGPGTRLLVL.

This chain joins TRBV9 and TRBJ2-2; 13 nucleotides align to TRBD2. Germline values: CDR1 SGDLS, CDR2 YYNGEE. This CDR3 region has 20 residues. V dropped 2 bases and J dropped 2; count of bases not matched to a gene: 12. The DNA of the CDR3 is TGTGCCAGCAGCGTCCCCCTACTAGCGGGAGGGCATATTAACACCGGGGAGCTGTTTTTT. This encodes CASSVPLLAGGHINTGELFF.

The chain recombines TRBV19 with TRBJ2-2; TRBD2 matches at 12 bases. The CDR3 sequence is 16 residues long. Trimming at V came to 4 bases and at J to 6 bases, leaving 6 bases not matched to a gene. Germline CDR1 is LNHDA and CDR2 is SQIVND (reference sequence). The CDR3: CASSNLGTSGSGELFF. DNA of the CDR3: TGTGCCAGTAGTAACCTCGGGACTAGCGGGTCCGGGGAGCTGTTTTTT.

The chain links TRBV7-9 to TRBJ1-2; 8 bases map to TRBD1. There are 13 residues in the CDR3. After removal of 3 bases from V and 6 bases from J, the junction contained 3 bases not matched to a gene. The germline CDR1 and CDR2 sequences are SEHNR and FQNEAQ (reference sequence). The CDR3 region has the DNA TGTGCCAGCAGCTTCCAGGGGGCACATGGCTACACCTTC. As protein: CASSFQGAHGYTF.

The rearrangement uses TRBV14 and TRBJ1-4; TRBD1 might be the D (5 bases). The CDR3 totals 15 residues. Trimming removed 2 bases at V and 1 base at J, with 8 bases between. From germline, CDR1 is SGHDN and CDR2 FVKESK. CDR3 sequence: CASSQLGGTNEKLFF. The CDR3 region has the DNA TGTGCCAGCAGCCAACTGGGGGGAACTAATGAAAAACTGTTTTTT.

The DNA of the CDR3 is TGTGCCAGTAGTACAACAGGGATGGGTCAGCCCCAGCATTTT. Encoded protein: CASSTTGMGQPQHF. The chain couples TRBV19 to TRBJ1-5, with D maybe TRBD1 (6 bases). Between the trimmed V and J ends, which lost 4 bases and 6 bases, there was a span of 13 bases. Germline V gene lookup returns CDR1 LNHDA and CDR2 SQIVND (reference sequence). The CDR3 consists of 14 residues.

The CDR3 loop is CASSSGGDTDTQYF. The CDR3 nucleotides read TGTGCCAGCAGCAGTGGGGGCGACACAGATACGCAGTATTTT. The chain couples TRBV3-1 (or the pseudogene TRBV3-2) to TRBJ2-3; possible D gene TRBD1, 6 bases. Trimming removed 5 bases at V and 2 bases at J, with 11 bases between. Germline V gene sequence: CDR1 LGHDT, CDR2 YNNKEL (reference sequence). The CDR3 is 14 residues long.

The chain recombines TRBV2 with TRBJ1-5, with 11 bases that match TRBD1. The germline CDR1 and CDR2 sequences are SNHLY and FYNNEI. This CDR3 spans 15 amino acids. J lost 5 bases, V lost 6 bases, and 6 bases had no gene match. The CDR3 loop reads CASSWTGGGDQPQHF. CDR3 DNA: TGTGCCAGCAGCTGGACAGGGGGCGGCGATCAGCCCCAGCATTTT.

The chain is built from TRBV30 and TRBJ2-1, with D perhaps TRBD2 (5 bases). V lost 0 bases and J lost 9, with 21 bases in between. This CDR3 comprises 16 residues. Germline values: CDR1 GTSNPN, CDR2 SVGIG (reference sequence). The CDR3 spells CAWSVQRAAAVGEQFF. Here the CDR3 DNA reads TGTGCCTGGAGTGTACAAAGAGCGGCCGCAGTCGGTGAGCAGTTCTTC.

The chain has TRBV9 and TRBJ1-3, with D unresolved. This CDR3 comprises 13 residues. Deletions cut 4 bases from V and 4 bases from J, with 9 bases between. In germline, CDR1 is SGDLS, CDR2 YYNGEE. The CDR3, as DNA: TGTGCCAGCAGCCCCCGAGAGGGAAACACCATATATTTT. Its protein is CASSPREGNTIYF.

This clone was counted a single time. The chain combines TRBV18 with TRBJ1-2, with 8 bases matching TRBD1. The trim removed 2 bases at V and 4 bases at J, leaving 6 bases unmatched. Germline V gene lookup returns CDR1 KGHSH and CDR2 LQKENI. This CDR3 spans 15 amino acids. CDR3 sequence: CASSPRQGPPYGYTF. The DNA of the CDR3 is TGTGCCAGCTCACCAAGACAGGGGCCCCCCTATGGCTACACCTTC.

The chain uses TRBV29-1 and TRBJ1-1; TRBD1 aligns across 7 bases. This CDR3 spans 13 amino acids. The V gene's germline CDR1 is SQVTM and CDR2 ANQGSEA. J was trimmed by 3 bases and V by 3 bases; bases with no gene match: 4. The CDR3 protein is CSVDFTGDTEAFF. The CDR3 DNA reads TGCAGCGTTGATTTTACAGGGGACACTGAAGCTTTCTTT.

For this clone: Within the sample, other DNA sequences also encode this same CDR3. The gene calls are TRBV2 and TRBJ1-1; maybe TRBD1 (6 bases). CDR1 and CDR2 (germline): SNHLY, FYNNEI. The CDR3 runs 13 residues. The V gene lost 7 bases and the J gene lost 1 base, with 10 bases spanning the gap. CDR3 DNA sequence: TGTGCCAGCACGAGACAGGCGAACACTGAAGCTTTCTTT. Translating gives CASTRQANTEAFF.

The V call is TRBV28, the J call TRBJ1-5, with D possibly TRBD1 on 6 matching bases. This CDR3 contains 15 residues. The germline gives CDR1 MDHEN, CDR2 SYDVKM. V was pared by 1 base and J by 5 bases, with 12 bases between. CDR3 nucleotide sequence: TGTGCCAGCAGTTTATTTGCGGGGGGCGATCAGCCCCAGCATTTT. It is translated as CASSLFAGGDQPQHF.

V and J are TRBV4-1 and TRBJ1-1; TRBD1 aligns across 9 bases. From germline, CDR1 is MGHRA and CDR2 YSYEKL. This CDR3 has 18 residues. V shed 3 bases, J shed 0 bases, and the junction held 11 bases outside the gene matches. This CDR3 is CASSQLDRDRAMNTEAFF. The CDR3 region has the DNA TGCGCCAGCAGCCAGCTAGACCGGGACAGGGCTATGAACACTGAAGCTTTCTTT.

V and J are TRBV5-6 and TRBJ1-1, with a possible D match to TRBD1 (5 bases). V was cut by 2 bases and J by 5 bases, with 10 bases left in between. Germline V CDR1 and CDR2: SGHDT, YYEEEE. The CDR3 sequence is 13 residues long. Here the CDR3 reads CASSFQSGTEAFF. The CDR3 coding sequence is TGTGCCAGCAGCTTCCAGTCAGGGACTGAAGCTTTCTTT.

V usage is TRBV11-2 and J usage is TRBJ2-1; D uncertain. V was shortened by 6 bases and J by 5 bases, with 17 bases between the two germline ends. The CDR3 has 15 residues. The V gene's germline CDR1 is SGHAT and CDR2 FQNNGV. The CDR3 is CASSFSGTTNNEQFF. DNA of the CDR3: TGTGCCAGCAGTTTCTCCGGTACGACAAACAATGAGCAGTTCTTC. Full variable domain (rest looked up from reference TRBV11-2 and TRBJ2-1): EAGVAQSPRYKIIEKRQSVAFWCNPISGHATLYWYQQILGQGPKLLIQFQNNGVVDDSQLPKDRFSAERLKGVDSTLKIQPAKLEDSAVYLCASSFSGTTNNEQFFGPGTRLTVL.

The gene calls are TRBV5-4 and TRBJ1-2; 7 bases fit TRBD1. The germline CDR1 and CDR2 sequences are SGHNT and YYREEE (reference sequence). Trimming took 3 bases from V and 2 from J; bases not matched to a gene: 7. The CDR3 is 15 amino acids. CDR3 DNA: TGTGCCAGCAGCTCCAGACAGGGTGGGAACTATGGCTACACCTTC. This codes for CASSSRQGGNYGYTF.

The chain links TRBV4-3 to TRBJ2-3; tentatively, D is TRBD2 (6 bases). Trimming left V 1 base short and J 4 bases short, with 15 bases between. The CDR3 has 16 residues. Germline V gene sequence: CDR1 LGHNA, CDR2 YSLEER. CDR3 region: CASSQVWGRIADTQYF. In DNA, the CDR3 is TGCGCCAGCAGCCAAGTATGGGGGAGGATCGCAGATACGCAGTATTTT.

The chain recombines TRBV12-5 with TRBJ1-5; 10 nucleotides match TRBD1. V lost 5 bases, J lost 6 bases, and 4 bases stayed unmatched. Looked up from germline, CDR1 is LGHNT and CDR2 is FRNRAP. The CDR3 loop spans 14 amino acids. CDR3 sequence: CASGLGTGVQPQHF. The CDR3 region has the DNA TGTGCTAGTGGTCTTGGGACAGGGGTTCAGCCCCAGCATTTT.

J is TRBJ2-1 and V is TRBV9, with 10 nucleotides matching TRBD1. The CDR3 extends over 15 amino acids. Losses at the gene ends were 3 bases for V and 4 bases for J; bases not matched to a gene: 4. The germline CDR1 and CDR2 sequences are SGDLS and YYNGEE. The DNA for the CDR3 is TGTGCCAGCAGCGAAAAGGGACAGGGGTACAATGAGCAGTTCTTC. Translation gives CASSEKGQGYNEQFF.

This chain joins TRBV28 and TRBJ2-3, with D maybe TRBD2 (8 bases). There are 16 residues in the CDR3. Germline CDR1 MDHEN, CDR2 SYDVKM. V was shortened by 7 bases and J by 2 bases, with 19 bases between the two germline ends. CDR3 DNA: TGTGCCAGCATCCCGGGAGGGAGGGGGCACACAGATACGCAGTATTTT. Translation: CASIPGGRGHTDTQYF.

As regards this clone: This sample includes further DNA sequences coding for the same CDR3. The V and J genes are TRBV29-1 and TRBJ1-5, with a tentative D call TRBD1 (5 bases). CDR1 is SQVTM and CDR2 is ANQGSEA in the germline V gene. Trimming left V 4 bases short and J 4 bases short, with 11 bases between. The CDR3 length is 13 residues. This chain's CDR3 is CSVGKGVNQPQHF. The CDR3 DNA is TGCAGCGTTGGAAAAGGGGTGAATCAGCCCCAGCATTTT.

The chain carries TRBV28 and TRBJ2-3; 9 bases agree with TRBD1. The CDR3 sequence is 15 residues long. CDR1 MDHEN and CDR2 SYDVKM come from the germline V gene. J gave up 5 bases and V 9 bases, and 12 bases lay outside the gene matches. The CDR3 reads CASFSSGTGRDTQYF. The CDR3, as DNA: TGTGCCAGTTTCTCCTCCGGGACAGGGCGAGATACGCAGTATTTT. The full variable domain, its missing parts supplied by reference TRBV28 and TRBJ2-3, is DVKVTQSSRYLVKRTGEKVFLECVQDMDHENMFWYRQDPGLGLRLIYFSYDVKMKEKGDIPEGYSVSREKKERFSLILESASTNQTSMYLCASFSSGTGRDTQYFGPGTRLTVL.

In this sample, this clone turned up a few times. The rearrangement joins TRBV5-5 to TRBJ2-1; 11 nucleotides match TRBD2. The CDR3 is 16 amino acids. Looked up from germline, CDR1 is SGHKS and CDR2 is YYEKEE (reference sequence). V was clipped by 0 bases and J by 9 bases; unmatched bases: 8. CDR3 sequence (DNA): TGTGCCAGCAGCTTGGGTGTTTCTAGCGGGAGGACTGAGCAGTTCTTC. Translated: CASSLGVSSGRTEQFF.